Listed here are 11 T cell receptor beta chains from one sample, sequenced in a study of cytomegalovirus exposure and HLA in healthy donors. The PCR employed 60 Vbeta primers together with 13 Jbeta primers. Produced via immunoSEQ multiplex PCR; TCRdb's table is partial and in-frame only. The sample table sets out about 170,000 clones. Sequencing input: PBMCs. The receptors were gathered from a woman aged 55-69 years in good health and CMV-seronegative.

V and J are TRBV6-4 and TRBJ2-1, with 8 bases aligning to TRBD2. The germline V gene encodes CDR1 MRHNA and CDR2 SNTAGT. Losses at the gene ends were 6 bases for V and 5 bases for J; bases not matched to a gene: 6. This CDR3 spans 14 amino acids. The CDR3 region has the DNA TGTGCCAGCAGCGTAGCGGGAAATCACAATGAGCAGTTCTTC. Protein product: CASSVAGNHNEQFF.

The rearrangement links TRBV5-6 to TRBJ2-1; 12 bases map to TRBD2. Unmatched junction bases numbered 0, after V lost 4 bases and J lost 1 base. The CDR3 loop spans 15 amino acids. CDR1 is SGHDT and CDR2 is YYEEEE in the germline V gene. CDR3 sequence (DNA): TGTGCCAGCAGCGGGACTAGCGGGTCCTACAATGAGCAGTTCTTC. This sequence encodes CASSGTSGSYNEQFF. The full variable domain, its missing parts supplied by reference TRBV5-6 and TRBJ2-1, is DAGVTQSPTHLIKTRGQQVTLRCSPKSGHDTVSWYQQALGQGPQFIFQYYEEEERQRGNFPDRFSGHQFPNYSSELNVNALLLGDSALYLCASSGTSGSYNEQFFGPGTRLTVL.

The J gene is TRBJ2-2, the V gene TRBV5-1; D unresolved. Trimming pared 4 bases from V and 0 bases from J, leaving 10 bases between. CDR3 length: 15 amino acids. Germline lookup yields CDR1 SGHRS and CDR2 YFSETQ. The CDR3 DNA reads TGCGCCAGCAGCATAACAACTACGAACACCGGGGAGCTGTTTTTT. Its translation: CASSITTTNTGELFF.

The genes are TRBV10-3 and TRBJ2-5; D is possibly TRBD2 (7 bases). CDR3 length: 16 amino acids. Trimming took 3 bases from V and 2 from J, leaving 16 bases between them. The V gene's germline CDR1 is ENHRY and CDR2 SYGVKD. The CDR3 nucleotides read TGTGCCATCAGTGAAGGGGGAAGGACTAGTCAAGAGACCCAGTACTTC. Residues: CAISEGGRTSQETQYF.

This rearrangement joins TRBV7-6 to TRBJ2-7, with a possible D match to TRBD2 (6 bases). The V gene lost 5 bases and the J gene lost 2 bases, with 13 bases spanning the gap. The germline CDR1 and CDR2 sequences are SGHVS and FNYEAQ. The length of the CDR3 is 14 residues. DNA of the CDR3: TGTGCCAGCAGCCCGGGGTCGGGGGCCTACGAGCAGTACTTC. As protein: CASSPGSGAYEQYF.

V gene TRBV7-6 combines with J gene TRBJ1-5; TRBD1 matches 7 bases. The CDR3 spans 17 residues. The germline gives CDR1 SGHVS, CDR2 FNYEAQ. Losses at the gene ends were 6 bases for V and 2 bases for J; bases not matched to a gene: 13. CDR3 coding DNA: TGTGCCAGCAGTCTATTTGGACAGGCCGGCGGCAATCAGCCCCAGCATTTT. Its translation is CASSLFGQAGGNQPQHF.

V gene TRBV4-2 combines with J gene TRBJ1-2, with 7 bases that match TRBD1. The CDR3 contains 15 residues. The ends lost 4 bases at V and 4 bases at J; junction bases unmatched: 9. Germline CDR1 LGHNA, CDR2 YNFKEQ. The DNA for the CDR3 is TGTGCCAGCAGCCCGACTCGGGACAGTTCCTATGGCTACACCTTC. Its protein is CASSPTRDSSYGYTF.

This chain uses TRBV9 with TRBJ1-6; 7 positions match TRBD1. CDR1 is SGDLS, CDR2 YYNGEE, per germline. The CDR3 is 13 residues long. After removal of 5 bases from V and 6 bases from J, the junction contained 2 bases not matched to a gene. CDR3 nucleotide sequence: TGTGCCAGCAGGACAGGGCTTAATTCACCCCTCCACTTT. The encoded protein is CASRTGLNSPLHF.

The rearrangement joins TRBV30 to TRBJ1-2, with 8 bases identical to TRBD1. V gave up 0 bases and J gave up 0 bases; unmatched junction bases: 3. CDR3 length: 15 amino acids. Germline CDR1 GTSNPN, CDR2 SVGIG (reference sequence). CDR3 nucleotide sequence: TGTGCCTGGAGTGTTGGACAGGGCACTAACTATGGCTACACCTTC. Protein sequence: CAWSVGQGTNYGYTF.

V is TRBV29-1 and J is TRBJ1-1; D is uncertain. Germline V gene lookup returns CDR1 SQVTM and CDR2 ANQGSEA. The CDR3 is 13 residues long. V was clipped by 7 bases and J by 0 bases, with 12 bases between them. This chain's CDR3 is CSAVAGLNTEAFF. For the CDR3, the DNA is TGCAGCGCCGTAGCCGGTCTGAACACTGAAGCTTTCTTT.

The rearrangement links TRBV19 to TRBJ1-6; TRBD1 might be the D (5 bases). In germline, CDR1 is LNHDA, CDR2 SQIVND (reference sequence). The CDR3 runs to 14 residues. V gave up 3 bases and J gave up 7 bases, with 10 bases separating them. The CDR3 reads CASSMGPGNSPLHF. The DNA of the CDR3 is TGTGCCAGTAGTATGGGGCCAGGGAATTCACCCCTCCACTTT.